Following are 14 T cell receptor beta chains from one sample sequenced in a study of T cell clonality in common variable immunodeficiency. What these receptors recognize is not known. Notes on the study in general: In common variable immunodeficiency, TCR beta chains reportedly carried fewer deletions and N-nucleotide insertions.

Sequencing used immunoSEQ multiplex PCR; TCRdb keeps in-frame clones, though not all of them. This sample carries about 20,000 clones, none of them present only once. The material sequenced was peripheral blood mononuclear cells. The receptors here all came from a human donor with common variable immunodeficiency.

This clone was detected only a few times. The chain's CDR3 is CASSTDRGRYEQYF. The sequenced part of the CDR3 DNA is TGTGCCAGTAGTACGGACAGGGGCCGGTACGAG. This chain connects TRBV19 to TRBJ2-7; 9 nucleotides agree with TRBD1. The CDR3 end is not reached by the read, which stops 3 residues before it; the germline J gene fills it in. J gave up 4 bases and V 4 bases, and 5 bases lay outside the gene matches. The CDR3 loop spans 14 amino acids. Germline CDR1 reads LNHDA; CDR2 reads SQIVND (reference sequence). The whole variable domain, filled in from reference TRBV19 and TRBJ2-7, reads DGGITQSPKYLFRKEGQNVTLSCEQNLNHDAMYWYRQDPGQGLRLIYYSQIVNDFQKGDIAEGYSVSREKKESFPLTVTSAQKNPTAFYLCASSTDRGRYEQYFGPGTRLTVT.

This clone was recorded a few times. CDR3 DNA, as far as it was read: TGTGCCAGCTCTAGGCGACGCATGAACACTGAA. It codes for CASSRRRMNTE. The CDR3 in its entirety is CASSRRRMNTEAFF. This rearrangement joins TRBV19 to TRBJ1-1; D gene ambiguous. Sequencing ends 3 residues short of the CDR3 end; the germline J gene provides the rest. Germline V gene data show CDR1 as LNHDA and CDR2 as SQIVND (reference sequence). V was shortened by 9 bases and J by 0 bases, with 14 bases between the two germline ends. The CDR3 is 14 amino acids.

Remarks on this clone: The DNA ends 3 residues before the CDR3 does, and the rest of the CDR3 is filled in from the germline J gene. The V gene is TRBV2, the J gene TRBJ2-7; TRBD1 matches 9 bases. The CDR3 has 15 residues. In germline, CDR1 is SNHLY, CDR2 FYNNEI. The ends lost 6 bases at V and 2 bases at J; junction bases unmatched: 8. The CDR3 reads CASRSRQGGPYEQYF. CDR3 bases read: TGTGCCAGCAGAAGTAGACAGGGGGGCCCCTACGAG. Drawing the rest from reference TRBV2 and TRBJ2-7, the complete variable domain is EPEVTQTPSHQVTQMGQEVILRCVPISNHLYFYWYRQILGQKVEFLVSFYNNEISEKSEIFDDQFSVERPDGSNFTLKIRSTKLEDSAMYFCASRSRQGGPYEQYFGPGTRLTVT.

This clone was counted a few times. The read ends 3 residues early relative to the CDR3; the germline J gene fills the gap. V gene TRBV19 combines with J gene TRBJ2-3; 10 bases align to TRBD2. CDR1 is LNHDA, CDR2 SQIVND, per germline (reference sequence). The CDR3 has 14 residues. With V trimmed by 10 bases and J by 4 bases, 8 bases remained unmatched. CDR3 loop: CATAAGGASDTQYF. The sequenced part of the CDR3 DNA is TGTGCCACCGCAGCGGGAGGGGCCTCAGATACG.

This clone has a handful of counts. The read ends 3 residues shy of where the CDR3 ends; the end is completed using the germline J gene. The V gene is TRBV7-2, the J gene TRBJ2-1; 13 bases line up with TRBD2. CDR1 is SGHTA and CDR2 is FQGNSA in the germline V gene. The CDR3 is made up of 15 amino acids. With V trimmed by 3 bases and J by 7 bases, 3 bases remained unmatched. CDR3 DNA, as far as it was read: TGTGCCAGCAGCTTCGGGACTAGCGGGGTTAATGAG. Amino acids: CASSFGTSGVNE. The entire CDR3 is CASSFGTSGVNEQFF.

For this clone: The CDR3 end falls 3 residues outside the read, so it is completed with the germline J gene. The V and J genes are TRBV7-9 and TRBJ2-3, with a tentative D call TRBD1 (5 bases). Germline CDR1 and CDR2: SEHNR and FQNEAQ (reference sequence). V was cut by 6 bases and J by 2 bases, with 15 bases left in between. The CDR3 consists of 15 residues. This CDR3 is CASSPSGAPTDTQYF. Incomplete CDR3 DNA: TGTGCCAGCAGTCCGAGTGGGGCCCCCACAGATACG.

Comment on this clone: The sequence runs out 3 residues before the end of the CDR3; the remainder is reconstructed from the germline J gene. The chain uses TRBV19 and TRBJ2-2; 8 bases are shared with TRBD1. Per germline, CDR1 LNHDA and CDR2 SQIVND (reference sequence). V shed 11 bases, J shed 6 bases, and the junction held 11 bases outside the gene matches. The CDR3 is made up of 14 amino acids. The CDR3 sequence: CACGGQGIPGELFF. The DNA read from the CDR3 is TGTGCCTGCGGAGGACAGGGAATCCCCGGGGAG.

A remark on this clone: Coverage ceases 3 residues before the CDR3 finishes, and the germline J gene fills in the end. The chain is built from TRBV19 and TRBJ1-4; D is undetermined. The CDR3 is 13 amino acids. Germline V gene lookup returns CDR1 LNHDA and CDR2 SQIVND (reference sequence). V lost 5 bases and J 5 bases, leaving 9 bases between the germline ends. This CDR3 reads CASSPGGNEKLFF. The part of the CDR3 DNA that was read is TGTGCCAGTAGTCCAGGAGGGAATGAAAAA.

In the case of this clone: The DNA ends 3 residues before the CDR3 does, and the rest of the CDR3 is filled in from the germline J gene. The V call is TRBV7-6, the J call TRBJ2-7; 9 bases are shared with TRBD2. Germline lookup yields CDR1 SGHVS and CDR2 FNYEAQ. V lost 1 base and J lost 5; bases outside the gene matches: 6. The CDR3 length is 15 residues. This CDR3 reads CASSLDPGTSHEQYF. The sequenced CDR3 bases are TGTGCCAGCAGCTTAGATCCCGGGACTAGCCACGAG. Filled out from reference TRBV7-6 and TRBJ2-7, the complete variable domain reads GAGVSQSPRYKVTKRGQDVALRCDPISGHVSLYWYRQALGQGPEFLTYFNYEAQQDKSGLPNDRFSAERPEGSISTLTIQRTEQRDSAMYRCASSLDPGTSHEQYFGPGTRLTVT.

Only a few counts were recorded for this clone. The read terminates 3 residues ahead of where the CDR3 ends, so the germline J gene completes it. This chain uses TRBV7-2 with TRBJ2-7; 7 positions agree with TRBD1. CDR1 and CDR2 (germline): SGHTA, FQGNSA. The CDR3 runs 12 residues. The trim removed 5 bases at V and 4 bases at J, leaving 2 bases unmatched. The covered CDR3 bases are TGTGCCAGCAGCGAACAGGGGTACGAG. Translated, it gives CASSEQGYE. In full, the CDR3 reads CASSEQGYEQYF.

Notes on this clone: The sequence runs out 3 residues before the end of the CDR3; the remainder is reconstructed from the germline J gene. V is TRBV18 and J is TRBJ1-5; D gene ambiguous. CDR1 and CDR2 from the germline V gene are KGHSH and LQKENI. There are 14 residues in the CDR3. Trimming took off 1 base at V and 7 bases at J, with 11 bases between the two ends. CDR3 DNA, as far as it was read: TGTGCCAGCTCACCACTGGCAACCGGGCAGCCC. This gives the protein CASSPLATGQP. In full, the CDR3 is CASSPLATGQPQHF.

Comment on this clone: The CDR3 extends 3 residues past the end of the read, so its final part is completed from the germline J gene. The J gene is TRBJ1-1, the V gene TRBV19; D is uncertain. Germline-derived CDR1 and CDR2 are LNHDA and SQIVND (reference sequence). The CDR3 has 14 amino acids. The V and J ends lost 2 bases and 5 bases respectively, with 12 bases between them. Partial CDR3 DNA: TGTGCCAGTAGTATAAGAACGTGGGCGACTGAA. Translated, it gives CASSIRTWATE. In full, the CDR3 is CASSIRTWATEAFF. The full variable domain, in which reference TRBV19 and TRBJ1-1 provide the parts outside the CDR3, is DGGITQSPKYLFRKEGQNVTLSCEQNLNHDAMYWYRQDPGQGLRLIYYSQIVNDFQKGDIAEGYSVSREKKESFPLTVTSAQKNPTAFYLCASSIRTWATEAFFGQGTRLTVV.

This clone came up a few times. The read is 3 residues too short to cover the CDR3 end, so that end is filled in from the germline J gene. The J gene is TRBJ2-1, the V gene TRBV7-9; D is unresolved. Germline-derived CDR1 and CDR2 are SEHNR and FQNEAQ (reference sequence). V shed 2 bases and J shed 0 bases, with 5 bases lying between them. This CDR3 has 14 residues. The CDR3 bases that were read are TGTGCCAGCAGCTTAAGCAACTCCTACAATGAG. Amino acid sequence: CASSLSNSYNE. The whole CDR3 sequence is CASSLSNSYNEQFF.

With regard to this clone: The missing CDR3 end, 3 residues past where the read stops, is filled in from the germline J gene. The V gene is TRBV18, the J gene TRBJ2-1; 10 nucleotides line up with TRBD2. The CDR3 is made up of 15 amino acids. The J segment lost 9 bases and the V segment lost 3 bases, leaving 8 bases of the junction unmatched. Germline loops: CDR1 KGHSH, CDR2 LQKENI. This CDR3 is CASSPWLAGVVEQFF. Partial CDR3 DNA: TGTGCCAGCTCACCGTGGCTAGCGGGAGTAGTTGAG.